The 21 T cell receptor beta chains given below trace back to one sample, sequenced in a study of cytomegalovirus exposure and HLA in healthy donors (dated by TCRdb to the late 2010s). The library was produced with the immunoSEQ multiplex PCR assay. For the multiplex PCR, a mixture combining 60 forward primers for TCR Vbeta segments and 13 reverse primers for TCR Jbeta segments was used. Held by TCRdb, this immuneACCESS table contains in-frame sequences only and omits some clones. Under half of the omission traces to an unresolved V gene where checked; the cause of the rest is unknown. The sample table lists 250,000 to 350,000 clones, roughly 88% of them with a count of one. Around 4.2% of the sample is taken by the ten largest. The sequenced sample consisted of PBMCs. The source of these receptors is a man in his forties in good health and CMV-seropositive.

On this clone itself: The sample has other DNA sequences that encode this CDR3 too. CDR3 sequence: CSVDGLQETQYF. The CDR3 region has the DNA TGCAGCGTTGACGGTCTCCAAGAGACCCAGTACTTC. The rearrangement links TRBV29-1 to TRBJ2-5; D is unclear. The CDR3 loop spans 12 amino acids. Germline V lookup: CDR1 SQVTM, CDR2 ANQGSEA. V was shortened by 3 bases and J by 1 base, with 6 bases between the two germline ends. The variable domain in full, completed from reference TRBV29-1 and TRBJ2-5, reads SAVISQKPSRDICQRGTSLTIQCQVDSQVTMMFWYRQQPGQSLTLIATANQGSEATYESGFVIDKFPISRPNLTFSTLTVSNMSPEDSSIYLCSVDGLQETQYFGPGTRLLVL.

This chain joins TRBV19 and TRBJ2-7, with a tentative D call TRBD2 (5 bases). The CDR3 is made up of 13 amino acids. Germline V gene sequence: CDR1 LNHDA, CDR2 SQIVND (reference sequence). V was shortened by 6 bases and J by 2 bases, with 11 bases between the two germline ends. CDR3 protein: CASSPGVTYEQYF. DNA of the CDR3: TGTGCCAGTAGCCCCGGGGTTACCTACGAGCAGTACTTC.

The V call is TRBV28, the J call TRBJ2-7; D might be TRBD1 (6 bases). This CDR3 region has 13 residues. Germline CDR1 MDHEN, CDR2 SYDVKM. V lost 2 bases and J lost 4, with 9 bases in between. CDR3 bases: TGTGCCAGCAGTTTACCTGGACAGTACGAGCAGTACTTC. Amino acid sequence: CASSLPGQYEQYF.

The chain uses TRBV5-4 and TRBJ1-2; weak D call: TRBD1 (6 bases). The CDR3 contains 15 residues. V gave up 5 bases and J gave up 2 bases, with 16 bases separating them. Looked up from germline, CDR1 is SGHNT and CDR2 is YYREEE (reference sequence). CDR3 amino acids: CASSQIGQHNYGYTF. In nucleotides, the CDR3 is TGTGCCAGCAGTCAAATAGGACAGCACAACTATGGCTACACCTTC.

The chain has TRBV19 and TRBJ2-1, with 11 bases matching TRBD2. The V segment lost 3 bases and the J segment 4 bases; nucleotides outside the gene matches: 5. Germline CDR1 and CDR2: LNHDA and SQIVND (reference sequence). The length of the CDR3 is 16 residues. The CDR3: CASSIFGTSGYNEQFF. The CDR3 DNA is TGTGCCAGTAGTATCTTCGGGACTAGCGGTTACAATGAGCAGTTCTTC.

Regarding this clone: Its ends do not fully match the called genes, so a read error is possible. This chain connects TRBV7-9 to TRBJ2-7; tentatively, D is TRBD1 (5 bases). The CDR3 loop spans 13 amino acids. Germline V gene data show CDR1 as SEHNR and CDR2 as FQNEAQ (reference sequence). The CDR3 nucleotides read TGTTCCAGCACCACGACAGCTTCCTACGAGCAGTACTTC. This codes for CSSTTTASYEQYF.

This clone was found a few times. The chain carries TRBV2 and TRBJ1-5; D is unclear. In germline, CDR1 is SNHLY, CDR2 FYNNEI. There are 15 residues in the CDR3. Trimming took 9 bases from V and 0 from J, leaving 15 bases between them. This CDR3 is CASKQRRDSNQPQHF. The CDR3 coding sequence is TGTGCCAGTAAGCAGAGGCGGGATAGCAATCAGCCCCAGCATTTT.

The V call is TRBV28, the J call TRBJ1-4; 8 nucleotides agree with TRBD1. The CDR3 contains 16 residues. V trimming: 10 bases; J trimming: 3 bases; junction bases outside the gene matches: 13. Germline lookup yields CDR1 MDHEN and CDR2 SYDVKM. This chain's CDR3 is CAISSRGLFANEKLFF. For the CDR3, the DNA is TGTGCCATCTCGTCCAGGGGGCTGTTCGCTAATGAAAAACTGTTTTTT.

The CDR3 nucleotides read TGTGCCAGCTCTTCTGGACAGAGTAGCACAGATACGCAGTATTTT. It codes for CASSSGQSSTDTQYF. V usage is TRBV18 and J usage is TRBJ2-3; D possibly corresponds to TRBD1 (6 bases). The CDR3 contains 15 residues. Looked up from germline, CDR1 is KGHSH and CDR2 is LQKENI. V was cut by 6 bases and J by 0 bases, with 13 bases left in between.

V usage is TRBV18 and J usage is TRBJ1-1; 11 bases are a match to TRBD1. J gave up 5 bases and V 6 bases, and 8 bases lay outside the gene matches. Germline V gene sequence: CDR1 KGHSH, CDR2 LQKENI. CDR3 size: 15 residues. The CDR3 DNA sequence: TGTGCCAGCTCTCCCGGGACAGGGGGTTTAACTGAAGCTTTCTTT. Translated, it gives CASSPGTGGLTEAFF.

The J gene is TRBJ2-5, the V gene TRBV6-5; 13 nucleotides agree with TRBD2. Losses at the gene ends were 2 bases for V and 5 bases for J; bases not matched to a gene: 2. Germline loops: CDR1 MNHEY, CDR2 SVGAGI. The CDR3 is 15 residues long. The CDR3 sequence: CASSYTSGRAETQYF. CDR3 DNA: TGTGCCAGCAGTTACACTAGCGGGAGGGCCGAGACCCAGTACTTC.

The chain links TRBV6-1 to TRBJ1-1; D possibly corresponds to TRBD1 (6 bases). The V gene's germline CDR1 is MNHNS and CDR2 SASEGT. This CDR3 has 14 amino acids. Deletions cut 4 bases from V and 4 bases from J, with 13 bases between. CDR3 nucleotide sequence: TGTGCCAGCAGTGGCCAGGGGATACCCACTGAAGCTTTCTTT. The encoded protein is CASSGQGIPTEAFF.

V is TRBV2 and J is TRBJ2-5; 7 bases align to TRBD1. From germline, CDR1 is SNHLY and CDR2 FYNNEI. This CDR3 spans 13 amino acids. Trimming removed 6 bases from V and 5 bases from J; junction bases left unmatched: 6. The CDR3 region has the DNA TGTGCCAGCAGGGTAGGGGGCGGGGAGACCCAGTACTTC. It specifies CASRVGGGETQYF.

In DNA form, the CDR3 reads TGTGCCAGCTACAGGGGGACCTTATCTTACGAGCAGTACTTC. This sequence encodes CASYRGTLSYEQYF. J is TRBJ2-7 and V is TRBV6-1, with TRBD1 matching over 8 bases. Losses at the gene ends were 8 bases for V and 4 bases for J; bases not matched to a gene: 10. This CDR3 comprises 14 residues. Germline lookup yields CDR1 MNHNS and CDR2 SASEGT.

The CDR3 nucleotides read TGTGCCAGCAGCTTAGCGGGCAAAGCCACTGAAGCTTTCTTT. Protein product: CASSLAGKATEAFF. The chain employs TRBV7-2 and TRBJ1-1; D unresolved. The CDR3 has 14 amino acids. Germline CDR1 and CDR2: SGHTA and FQGNSA. Between the trimmed V and J ends, which lost 0 bases and 4 bases, there was a span of 9 bases. Filled out from reference TRBV7-2 and TRBJ1-1, the complete variable domain reads GAGVSQSPSNKVTEKGKDVELRCDPISGHTALYWYRQSLGQGLEFLIYFQGNSAPDKSGLPSDRFSAERTGGSVSTLTIQRTQQEDSAVYLCASSLAGKATEAFFGQGTRLTVV.

The rearrangement uses TRBV19 and TRBJ2-1; D possibly corresponds to TRBD1 (6 bases). V was clipped by 1 base and J by 6 bases, with 13 bases between them. CDR3 length: 15 amino acids. CDR1 is LNHDA, CDR2 SQIVND, per germline (reference sequence). CDR3 sequence: CASSIVTGTLNEQFF. CDR3 nucleotides: TGTGCCAGTAGTATAGTTACCGGGACACTCAATGAGCAGTTCTTC.

This chain links TRBV28 with TRBJ1-1; D is unclear. Germline V gene sequence: CDR1 MDHEN, CDR2 SYDVKM. CDR3 length: 16 residues. Deletions cut 3 bases from V and 4 bases from J, with 18 bases between. The CDR3 sequence: CASSFSPDGRITEAFF. The DNA of the CDR3 is TGTGCCAGCAGTTTTTCCCCTGACGGGAGAATCACTGAAGCTTTCTTT.

This CDR3 reads CASSLQGKSLSGSGNTIYF. The DNA of the CDR3 is TGTGCCAGCTCACTACAGGGGAAGTCTCTCTCTGGATCTGGAAACACCATATATTTT. The V and J genes are TRBV18 and TRBJ1-3; 7 bases map to TRBD1. The CDR3 contains 19 residues. Unmatched junction bases numbered 16, after V lost 4 bases and J lost 1 base. Per germline, CDR1 KGHSH and CDR2 LQKENI. Full variable domain (missing parts from reference TRBV18 and TRBJ1-3): NAGVMQNPRHLVRRRGQEARLRCSPMKGHSHVYWYRQLPEEGLKFMVYLQKENIIDESGMPKERFSAEFPKEGPSILRIQQVVRGDSAAYFCASSLQGKSLSGSGNTIYFGEGSWLTVV.

The chain is built from TRBV4-3 and TRBJ2-2; 8 positions agree with TRBD2. The trim removed 3 bases at V and 1 base at J, leaving 10 bases unmatched. Germline values: CDR1 LGHNA, CDR2 YSLEER. The CDR3 is 18 amino acids. The CDR3 DNA is TGCGCCAGCAGCCAGGATCCAAGCGGGAGCGTGAACACCGGGGAGCTGTTTTTT. It specifies CASSQDPSGSVNTGELFF.

The V and J genes are TRBV9 and TRBJ1-3, with 7 bases lining up with TRBD1. Germline assignment: CDR1 SGDLS and CDR2 YYNGEE. CDR3 length equals 15 residues. The J segment lost 8 bases and the V segment lost 0 bases, leaving 8 bases of the junction unmatched. As DNA, the CDR3 is TGTGCCAGCAGCGTAGTCGGTCAGGGGGTAGACACCATATATTTT. Protein sequence: CASSVVGQGVDTIYF.

This chain connects TRBV4-1 to TRBJ2-7; 11 bases map to TRBD2. With 10 bases clipped from V and 1 base from J, the junction kept 3 bases outside the gene matches. The CDR3 consists of 13 residues. Germline CDR1 is MGHRA and CDR2 is YSYEKL. For the CDR3, the DNA is TGCGCCACCGGACTAGCGGGTTCCTACGAGCAGTACTTC. It translates to CATGLAGSYEQYF.